A few counts support the clone carrying this T cell receptor (beta chain). Clones were read by immunoSEQ multiplex PCR, and TCRdb kept only the in-frame ones, dropping some. The sample consists of 55,000 to 75,000 clones, about nine tenths of them appearing once. Germline V CDR1 and CDR2: LGHNA, YSLEER. Trimming removed 1 base from V and 1 base from J; junction bases left unmatched: 2. The CDR3 loop spans 15 amino acids. The sample is drawn from a study of technical replicates of blood from a handful of donors. The sequence derives from a human donor in good health. Some clones in this sample may be carry-over from other donors' samples. Source material: PBMCs. The V gene is TRBV4-3, the J gene TRBJ2-7, with 9 positions matching TRBD1. The CDR3 protein is CASSQGTGESYEQYF. CDR3 nucleotides: TGCGCCAGCAGCCAAGGGACAGGGGAGTCCTACGAGCAGTACTTC.